This is a list of T cell receptor beta chains from one sample in a study of sequential checkpoint blockade in melanoma. The method was immunoSEQ multiplex PCR; TCRdb's version includes in-frame clones alone and lacks a portion of them. Of almost 7,500 clones listed, about 20% are singletons. The specimen was tumor tissue (inferred from file names), collected from a patient given nivolumab and ipilimumab in sequence. These receptor sequences come from a human donor with melanoma. Each CDR3 is given with its conserved first and last residue. A D gene is named only where the DNA matches it firmly. Not all rows give a size; the values are once, few, many and, for expanded clones, a class.

clone size: many
D gene: TRBD2
J gene: TRBJ2-2
V gene: TRBV4-1
CDR3 DNA: TGCGCCAGCAGCCAGTTGGGACTAGCGGGAGTCGGGGCTGGGACCGGGGAGCTGTTTTTT
CDR3 protein: CASSQLGLAGVGAGTGELFF

clone size: -
D gene: -
J gene: TRBJ2-3
V gene: TRBV19
CDR3 DNA: TGTGCCAGTAGTATAGACCAGACTAGGACTTCGCAGTATTTT
CDR3 protein: CASSIDQTRTSQYF

clone size: few
D gene: -
J gene: TRBJ1-2
V gene: TRBV9
CDR3 DNA: TGTGCCAGCAGCTCGGGGGGTAGCCCATTTTCTAACTATGGCTACACCTTC
CDR3 protein: CASSSGGSPFSNYGYTF

clone size: few
D gene: -
J gene: TRBJ2-3
V gene: TRBV23-1
CDR3 DNA: TGCGCCAGCAGCCAAGCCGGGCGGGTGGGTGTGTATTTT
CDR3 protein: CASSQAGRVGVYF

clone size: medium-sized
D gene: -
J gene: TRBJ2-3
V gene: TRBV19
CDR3 DNA: TGTGCCAGTAGTATTTTCCGAGATACGCAGTATTTT
CDR3 protein: CASSIFRDTQYF

clone size: few
D gene: -
J gene: TRBJ2-3
V gene: TRBV19
CDR3 DNA: TGTGCCAGTACTGTGACGGATACGCAGTATTTT
CDR3 protein: CASTVTDTQYF

clone size: -
D gene: -
J gene: TRBJ1-2
V gene: TRBV30
CDR3 DNA: TGTGCCTGGAGTGTATCCGGGGGCCGTGGCTACACCTTC
CDR3 protein: CAWSVSGGRGYTF

clone size: -
D gene: -
J gene: TRBJ2-6
V gene: TRBV23-1
CDR3 DNA: TGCGCCAGCAGGGGCCCTGGCCTCTGGGCCTCTGGGGCCAACGTCCTGACTTTC
CDR3 protein: CASRGPGLWASGANVLTF

clone size: -
D gene: -
J gene: TRBJ2-1
V gene: TRBV6-7
CDR3 DNA: TGTGCCAGCAGTTACGGGGTTACAGGGTACGGGTACAATGAGCAGTTCTTC
CDR3 protein: CASSYGVTGYGYNEQFF

clone size: few
D gene: TRBD2
J gene: TRBJ2-1
V gene: TRBV5-1
CDR3 DNA: TGCGCCAGCAGCTTGGCAACTAGCGGAGCTTACAATGAGCAGTTCTTC
CDR3 protein: CASSLATSGAYNEQFF

clone size: -
D gene: TRBD1
J gene: TRBJ1-2
V gene: TRBV29-1
CDR3 DNA: TGCAGCGTTGCGACAGGGGTGGCCTATGGCTACACCTTC
CDR3 protein: CSVATGVAYGYTF

clone size: -
D gene: TRBD2
J gene: TRBJ2-1
V gene: TRBV30
CDR3 DNA: TGTGCCTGGAGGCAGACTAGCGGGAGGGAGCATGAGCAGTTCTTC
CDR3 protein: CAWRQTSGREHEQFF

clone size: -
D gene: TRBD2
J gene: TRBJ2-6
V gene: TRBV12-5
CDR3 DNA: TGTGCTAGTGGTTTGGATACTAGCGGGAGAGCGCGTGGGGCCAACGTCCTGACTTTC
CDR3 protein: CASGLDTSGRARGANVLTF

clone size: -
D gene: TRBD1
J gene: TRBJ1-4
V gene: TRBV6-8
CDR3 DNA: TGTGCCAGCAGCAAGGGGACAGCCCTAAATGAAAAACTGTTTTTT
CDR3 protein: CASSKGTALNEKLFF

clone size: -
D gene: -
J gene: TRBJ1-1
V gene: TRBV5-1
CDR3 DNA: TGCGCCTCCGGCAGTGGAGGGGCGGACACTGAAGCTTTCTTT
CDR3 protein: CASGSGGADTEAFF

clone size: few
D gene: -
J gene: TRBJ1-1
V gene: TRBV7-1
CDR3 DNA: TGTGCCAGCAGCTCTGTCGTGGGCAGGGGGAACACTGAAGCTTTCTTT
CDR3 protein: CASSSVVGRGNTEAFF

clone size: -
D gene: -
J gene: TRBJ2-3
V gene: TRBV29-1
CDR3 DNA: TGCAGCGTTCTACTGGACCCCACAGATACGCAGTATTTT
CDR3 protein: CSVLLDPTDTQYF

clone size: many
D gene: -
J gene: TRBJ2-1
V gene: TRBV7-2
CDR3 DNA: TGTGCCAGCAGCCCCCCCGGCGCCAATGAGCAGTTCTTC
CDR3 protein: CASSPPGANEQFF

clone size: once
D gene: -
J gene: TRBJ2-3
V gene: TRBV10-2
CDR3 DNA: TGCGCCAGCAGTTTAAGGGGCCAGGCAGATACGCAGTATTTT
CDR3 protein: CASSLRGQADTQYF

clone size: many
D gene: -
J gene: TRBJ2-1
V gene: TRBV11-3
CDR3 DNA: TGTGCCAGCAGCTTGGCGAGTACCCCGAGGTCCTACAATGAGCAGTTCTTC
CDR3 protein: CASSLASTPRSYNEQFF

clone size: many
D gene: -
J gene: TRBJ2-3
V gene: TRBV6-1
CDR3 DNA: TGTGCCAGCAGTGAAGCAAGGGTAGGGGACGCCACAGATACGCAGTATTTT
CDR3 protein: CASSEARVGDATDTQYF

clone size: many
D gene: -
J gene: TRBJ1-1
V gene: TRBV11-3
CDR3 DNA: TGTGCCAGCAGCCCGGGGACCCTGAACACTGAAGCTTTCTTT
CDR3 protein: CASSPGTLNTEAFF

clone size: -
D gene: -
J gene: TRBJ2-1
V gene: TRBV6-8
CDR3 DNA: TGTGCCAGCAGTTCGTGGTTACTCGACGGGAATGAGCAGTTCTTC
CDR3 protein: CASSSWLLDGNEQFF

clone size: medium-sized
D gene: TRBD1
J gene: TRBJ2-1
V gene: TRBV19
CDR3 DNA: TGTGCCAGTAGTATATCGGACAGGGGTTACAATGAGCAGTTCTTC
CDR3 protein: CASSISDRGYNEQFF